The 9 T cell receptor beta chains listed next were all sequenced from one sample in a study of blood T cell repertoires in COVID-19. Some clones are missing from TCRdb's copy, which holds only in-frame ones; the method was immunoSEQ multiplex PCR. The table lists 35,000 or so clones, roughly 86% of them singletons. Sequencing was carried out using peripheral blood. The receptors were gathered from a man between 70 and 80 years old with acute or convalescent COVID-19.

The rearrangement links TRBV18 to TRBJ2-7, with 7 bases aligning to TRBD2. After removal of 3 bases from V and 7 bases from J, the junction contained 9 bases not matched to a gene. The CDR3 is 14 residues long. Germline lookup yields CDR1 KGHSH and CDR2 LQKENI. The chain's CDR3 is CASSPSGGAGEQYF. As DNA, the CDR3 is TGTGCCAGCTCACCCTCGGGGGGAGCGGGGGAGCAGTACTTC. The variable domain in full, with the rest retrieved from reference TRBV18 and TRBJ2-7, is NAGVMQNPRHLVRRRGQEARLRCSPMKGHSHVYWYRQLPEEGLKFMVYLQKENIIDESGMPKERFSAEFPKEGPSILRIQQVVRGDSAAYFCASSPSGGAGEQYFGPGTRLTVT.

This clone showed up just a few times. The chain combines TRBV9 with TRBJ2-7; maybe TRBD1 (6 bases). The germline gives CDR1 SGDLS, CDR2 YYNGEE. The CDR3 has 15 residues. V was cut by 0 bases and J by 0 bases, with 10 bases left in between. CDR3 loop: CASSVGTGSSYEQYF. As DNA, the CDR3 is TGTGCCAGCAGCGTAGGAACAGGGAGCTCCTACGAGCAGTACTTC.

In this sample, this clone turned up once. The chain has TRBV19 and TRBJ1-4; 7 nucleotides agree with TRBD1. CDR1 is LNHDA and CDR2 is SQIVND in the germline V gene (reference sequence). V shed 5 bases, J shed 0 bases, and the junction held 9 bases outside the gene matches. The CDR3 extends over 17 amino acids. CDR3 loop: CASSPSQGIATNEKLFF. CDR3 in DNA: TGTGCCAGTAGTCCGTCACAGGGGATCGCAACTAATGAAAAACTGTTTTTT. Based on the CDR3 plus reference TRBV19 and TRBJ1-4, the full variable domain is DGGITQSPKYLFRKEGQNVTLSCEQNLNHDAMYWYRQDPGQGLRLIYYSQIVNDFQKGDIAEGYSVSREKKESFPLTVTSAQKNPTAFYLCASSPSQGIATNEKLFFGSGTQLSVL.

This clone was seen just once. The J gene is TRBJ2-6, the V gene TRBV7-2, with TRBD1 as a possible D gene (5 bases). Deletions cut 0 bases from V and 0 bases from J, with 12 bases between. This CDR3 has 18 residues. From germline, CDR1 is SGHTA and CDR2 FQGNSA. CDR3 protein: CASSLATDFLSGANVLTF. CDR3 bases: TGTGCCAGCAGCTTAGCGACAGATTTCCTCTCTGGGGCCAACGTCCTGACTTTC.

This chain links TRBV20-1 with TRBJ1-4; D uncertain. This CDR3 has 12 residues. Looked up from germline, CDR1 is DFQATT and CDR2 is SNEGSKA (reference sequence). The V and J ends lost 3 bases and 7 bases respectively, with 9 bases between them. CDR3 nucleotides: TGCAGTGCTAGTTACAGTGGTGAAAAACTGTTTTTT. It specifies CSASYSGEKLFF.

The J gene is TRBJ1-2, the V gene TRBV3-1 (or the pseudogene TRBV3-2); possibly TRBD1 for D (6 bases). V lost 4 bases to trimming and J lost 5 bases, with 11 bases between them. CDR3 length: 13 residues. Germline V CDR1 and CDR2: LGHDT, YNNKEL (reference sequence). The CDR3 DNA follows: TGTGCCAGCAGCCGGGACATCGGGTATGGCTACACCTTC. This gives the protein CASSRDIGYGYTF.

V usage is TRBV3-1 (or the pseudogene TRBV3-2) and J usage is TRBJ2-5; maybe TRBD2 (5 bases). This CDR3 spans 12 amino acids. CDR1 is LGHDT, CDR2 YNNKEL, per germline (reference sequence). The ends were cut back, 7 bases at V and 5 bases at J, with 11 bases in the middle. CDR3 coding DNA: TGTGCCAGCAATGTCGAGGGCGAGACCCAGTACTTC. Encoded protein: CASNVEGETQYF.

The DNA of the CDR3 is TGTGCCATCAGTGAGTTTCAGGGCAACGAGCAGTACTTC. Protein sequence: CAISEFQGNEQYF. The gene calls are TRBV10-3 and TRBJ2-7, with D perhaps matching TRBD1 (5 bases). Per the germline V gene, CDR1 is ENHRY and CDR2 is SYGVKD. The CDR3 consists of 13 residues. The V gene lost 1 base and the J gene lost 5 bases, with 9 bases spanning the gap.

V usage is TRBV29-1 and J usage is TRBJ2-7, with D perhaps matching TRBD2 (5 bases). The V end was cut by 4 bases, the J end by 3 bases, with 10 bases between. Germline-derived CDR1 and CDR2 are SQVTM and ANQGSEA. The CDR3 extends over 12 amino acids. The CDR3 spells CSVVGLNYEQYF. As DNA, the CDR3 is TGCAGCGTTGTCGGACTGAACTACGAGCAGTACTTC.